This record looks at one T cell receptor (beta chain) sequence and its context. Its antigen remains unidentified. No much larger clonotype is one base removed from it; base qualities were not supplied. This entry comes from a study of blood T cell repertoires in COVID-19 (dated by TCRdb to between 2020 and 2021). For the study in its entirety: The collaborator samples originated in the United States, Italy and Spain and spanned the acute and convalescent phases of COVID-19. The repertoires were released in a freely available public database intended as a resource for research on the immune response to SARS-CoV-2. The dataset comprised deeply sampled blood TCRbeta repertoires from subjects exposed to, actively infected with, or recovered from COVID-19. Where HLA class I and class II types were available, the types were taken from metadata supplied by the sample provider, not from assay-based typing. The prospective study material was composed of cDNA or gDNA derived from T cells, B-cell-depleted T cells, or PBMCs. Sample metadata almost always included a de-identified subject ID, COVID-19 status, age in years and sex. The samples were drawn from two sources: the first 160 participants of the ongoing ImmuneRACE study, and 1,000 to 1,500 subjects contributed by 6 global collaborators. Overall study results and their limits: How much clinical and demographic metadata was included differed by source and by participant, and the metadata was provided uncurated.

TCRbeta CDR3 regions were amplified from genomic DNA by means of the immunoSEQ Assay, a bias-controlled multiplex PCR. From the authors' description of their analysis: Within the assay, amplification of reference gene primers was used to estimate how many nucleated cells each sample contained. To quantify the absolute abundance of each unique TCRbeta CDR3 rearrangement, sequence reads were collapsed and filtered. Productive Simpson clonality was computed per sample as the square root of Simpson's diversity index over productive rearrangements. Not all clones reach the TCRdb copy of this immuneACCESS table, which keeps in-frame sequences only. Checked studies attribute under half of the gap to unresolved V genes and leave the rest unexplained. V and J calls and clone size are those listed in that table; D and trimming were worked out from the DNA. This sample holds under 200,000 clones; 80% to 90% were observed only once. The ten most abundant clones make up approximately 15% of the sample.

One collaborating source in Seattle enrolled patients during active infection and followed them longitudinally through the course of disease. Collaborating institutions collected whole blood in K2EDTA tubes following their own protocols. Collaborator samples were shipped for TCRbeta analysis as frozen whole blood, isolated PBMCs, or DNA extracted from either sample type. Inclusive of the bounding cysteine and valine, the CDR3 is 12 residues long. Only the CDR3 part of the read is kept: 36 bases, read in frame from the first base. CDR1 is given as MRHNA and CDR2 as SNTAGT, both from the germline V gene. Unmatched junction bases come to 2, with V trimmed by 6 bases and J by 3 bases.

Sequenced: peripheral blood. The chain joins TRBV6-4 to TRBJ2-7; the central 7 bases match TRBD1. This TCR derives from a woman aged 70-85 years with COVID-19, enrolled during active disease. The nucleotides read TGTGCCAGCAGCTACAGGGGCTACGAGCAGTACGTC. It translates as CASSYRGYEQYV.